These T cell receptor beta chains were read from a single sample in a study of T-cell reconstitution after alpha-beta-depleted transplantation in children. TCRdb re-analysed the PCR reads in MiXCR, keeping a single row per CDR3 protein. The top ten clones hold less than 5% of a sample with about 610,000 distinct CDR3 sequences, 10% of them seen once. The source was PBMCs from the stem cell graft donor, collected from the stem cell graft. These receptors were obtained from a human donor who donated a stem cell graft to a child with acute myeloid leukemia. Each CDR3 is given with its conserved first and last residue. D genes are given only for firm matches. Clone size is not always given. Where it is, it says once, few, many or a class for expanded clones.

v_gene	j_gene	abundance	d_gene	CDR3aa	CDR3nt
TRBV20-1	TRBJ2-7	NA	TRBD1	CSARDRGSDYEQYF	TGCAGTGCTAGAGACAGGGGGTCAGATTACGAGCAGTACTTC
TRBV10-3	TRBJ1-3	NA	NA	CAISESREDSGNTIYF	TGTGCCATCAGTGAGTCGAGGGAGGACTCTGGAAACACCATATATTTT
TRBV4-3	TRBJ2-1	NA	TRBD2	CSSSQEQMGGTSPYNEQFF	TGCTCCAGCAGCCAAGAGCAAATGGGGGGGACTAGCCCCTACAATGAGCAGTTCTTC
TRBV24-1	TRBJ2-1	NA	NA	CATSDHSGSRYEQFF	TGTGCCACCAGTGATCACTCCGGGTCCCGCTATGAGCAGTTCTTC
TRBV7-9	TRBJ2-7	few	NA	CASSLSPGLGSYEQYF	TGTGCCAGCAGCTTAAGTCCGGGATTGGGCTCCTACGAGCAGTACTTC
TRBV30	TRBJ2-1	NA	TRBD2	CALEGGSGTYNEQFF	TGTGCCTTGGAGGGTGGTAGCGGGACCTACAATGAGCAGTTCTTC
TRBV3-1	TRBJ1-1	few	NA	CASSQDFGGNTEAFF	TGTGCCAGCAGCCAAGATTTTGGCGGGAACACTGAAGCTTTCTTT
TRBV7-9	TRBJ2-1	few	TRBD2	CASSPVGLAGFNEQFF	TGTGCCAGCAGCCCCGTGGGACTAGCGGGATTCAATGAGCAGTTCTTC
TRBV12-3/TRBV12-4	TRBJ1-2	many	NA	CASSPHGEGYTF	TGTGCCAGCAGTCCTCACGGAGAGGGCTACACCTTC
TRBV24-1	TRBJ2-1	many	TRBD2	CATSDRGLAAYNEQFF	TGTGCCACCAGTGACCGGGGACTAGCAGCCTACAATGAGCAGTTCTTC
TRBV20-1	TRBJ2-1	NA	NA	CSAILNEQFF	TGCAGTGCTATTCTAAATGAGCAGTTCTTC
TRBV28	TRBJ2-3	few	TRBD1	CAITTGRTDTQYF	TGTGCCATTACGACAGGGCGCACAGATACGCAGTATTTT
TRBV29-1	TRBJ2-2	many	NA	CSVVGVASSDTGELFF	TGCAGCGTTGTTGGAGTAGCGAGTAGTGACACCGGGGAGCTGTTTTTT
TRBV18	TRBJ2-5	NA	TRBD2	CASSLLASGQETQYF	TGTGCCAGCTCACTTCTCGCTAGCGGACAAGAGACCCAGTACTTC
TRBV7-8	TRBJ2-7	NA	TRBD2	CASSSLAGSPYEQYF	TGTGCCAGCAGCTCTTTAGCGGGGTCCCCCTACGAGCAGTACTTC
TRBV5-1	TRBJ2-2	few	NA	CASSAGSRSNTGELFF	TGCGCCAGCAGCGCCGGGTCCCGCTCGAACACCGGGGAGCTGTTTTTT
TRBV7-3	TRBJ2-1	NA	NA	CASSLTGGVSSYNEQFF	TGTGCCAGCAGCTTAACGGGGGGAGTTAGCTCCTACAATGAGCAGTTCTTC